What follows are 11 T cell receptor beta chains derived from one specimen sequenced in a study of identical twins. TCRdb analysed the 5' RACE reads with MiXCR anew, one entry per CDR3 protein. The sample includes around 240,000 distinct CDR3 sequences, about 7% of them seen just once. The sample was also reused in another study, on yellow fever vaccine responses in identical twins.

Material for sequencing was memory (CD45RO+) T cells sorted from blood. These receptors were taken from a woman between 18 and 30 years old in good health.

The chain combines TRBV3-1 with TRBJ1-1, with 10 bases fitting TRBD1. This CDR3 region has 16 residues. The germline V gene encodes CDR1 LGHDT and CDR2 YNNKEL (reference sequence). V trimming: 1 base; J trimming: 2 bases; junction bases outside the gene matches: 4. CDR3 residues: CASSQAWTGGNTEAFF. Written as DNA, the CDR3 is TGTGCCAGCAGCCAAGCCTGGACAGGGGGAAACACTGAAGCTTTCTTT.

This clonotype has at least ten counts. The chain couples TRBV29-1 to TRBJ1-2, with 9 bases identical to TRBD1. V gave up 4 bases and J gave up 4 bases; unmatched junction bases: 10. The CDR3 extends over 15 amino acids. From germline, CDR1 is SQVTM and CDR2 ANQGSEA. CDR3 nucleotides: TGCAGCGTTGTTAGCTCCGGACAGGGGACCTATGGCTACACCTTC. It yields the protein CSVVSSGQGTYGYTF.

The sample holds many counts of this clonotype. The CDR3 reads CASRAGWTEAFF. The DNA for the CDR3 is TGTGCCAGCAGGGCCGGATGGACTGAAGCTTTCTTT. The chain links TRBV12-3 or TRBV12-4 to TRBJ1-1; no clear D gene. This CDR3 has 12 residues. Trimming cost V 6 bases and J 5 bases, with 10 bases left between them.

There are a few counts of this clonotype. The V gene is TRBV20-1, the J gene TRBJ2-5; perhaps D is TRBD1 or TRBD2 (5 bases each). This CDR3 has 14 residues. V gave up 2 bases and J gave up 7 bases, with 17 bases separating them. Germline CDR1 reads DFQATT; CDR2 reads SNEGSKA (reference sequence). The CDR3 loop reads CSARSLRDEGTQYF. CDR3 DNA: TGCAGTGCTAGATCTCTTCGGGACGAGGGGACCCAGTACTTC.

This clonotype was seen at least ten times. The rearrangement uses TRBV24-1 and TRBJ2-7; tentative D call: TRBD1 (6 bases). Germline V gene sequence: CDR1 KGHDR, CDR2 SFDVKD. The CDR3 consists of 14 residues. V was clipped by 5 bases and J by 1 base, with 11 bases between them. The CDR3 region is CATSGGGMSYEQYF. The CDR3 coding sequence is TGTGCCACCAGTGGAGGGGGTATGTCCTACGAGCAGTACTTC.

This chain uses TRBV20-1 with TRBJ2-1, with 8 nucleotides matching TRBD2. The CDR3 spans 13 residues. J gave up 3 bases and V 8 bases, and 6 bases lay outside the gene matches. Germline loops: CDR1 DFQATT, CDR2 SNEGSKA (reference sequence). CDR3 in DNA: TGCAGTACTCCTGCGGGGGGCTACAATGAGCAGTTCTTC. Translation: CSTPAGGYNEQFF.

The chain carries TRBV6-1 and TRBJ2-1; 9 positions agree with TRBD2. CDR3 length equals 15 residues. Germline CDR1 is MNHNS and CDR2 is SASEGT. Losses at the gene ends were 1 base for V and 8 bases for J; bases not matched to a gene: 6. The CDR3 DNA reads as TGTGCCAGCAGTGAAGGCGGCGGGGGGGCCTATGAGCAGTTCTTC. It encodes CASSEGGGGAYEQFF.

There are a few counts of this clonotype. This chain links TRBV12-3 or TRBV12-4 with TRBJ2-5; D is unclear. The CDR3 is made up of 13 amino acids. V was trimmed by 5 bases and J by 3 bases, leaving 10 bases between them. The CDR3 here is CASSRDGKETQYF. The CDR3 region has the DNA TGTGCCAGCAGTCGAGACGGAAAAGAGACCCAGTACTTC.

This clonotype was seen repeatedly, ten times or more. The chain recombines TRBV12-3 or TRBV12-4 with TRBJ2-3; D gene unclear. V dropped 6 bases and J dropped 2 bases, with 3 bases sitting between them. The CDR3 has 11 amino acids. The DNA of the CDR3 is TGTGCCAGCAGAGTCACAGATACGCAGTATTTT. It specifies CASRVTDTQYF.

This clonotype was seen many times. The V gene is TRBV9, the J gene TRBJ2-1; 13 nucleotides line up with TRBD2. The germline V gene encodes CDR1 SGDLS and CDR2 YYNGEE. The CDR3 has 17 residues. Trimming at V came to 6 bases and at J to 5 bases, leaving 11 bases not matched to a gene. DNA of the CDR3: TGTGCCAGCAACGGACTAGCGGGAGAAGTGGGCGACAATGAGCAGTTCTTC. Residues: CASNGLAGEVGDNEQFF.

This clonotype was counted many times. CDR3 in amino acids: CATGRTTGELFF. CDR3 sequence (DNA): TGTGCCACCGGGCGAACCACCGGGGAGCTGTTTTTT. The rearrangement uses TRBV24-1 and TRBJ2-2; D is uncertain. CDR1 is KGHDR, CDR2 SFDVKD, per germline. V was trimmed by 9 bases and J by 4 bases, leaving 8 bases between them. The CDR3 is made up of 12 amino acids.